The T cell receptor beta chain under discussion was sequenced for a study of CD8+ T cells in alopecia areata. Study overall: Skin from roughly 6-13-month-old C3H/HeJ graft donors with spontaneous alopecia went to approximately 6-11-week-old female C3H/HeJ mice.

The V gene's germline CDR1 is NNHDY and CDR2 SYVADS. CDR3 size: 16 residues. The V end lost 0 bases, the J end lost 2 bases, and 12 bases lay between the germline ends. General study results and limits: Patients shared TCRs less clearly than mice did, possibly for HLA-related reasons. Affected scalp, especially in alopecia totalis/universalis, had a higher clonality than normal scalp did. Scalp sample sequencing also detects resident alphabeta T cells of normal skin.

The sequencing template was cDNA reverse transcribed from extracted RNA. Clones were sequenced by immunoSEQ multiplex PCR, and TCRdb holds only the in-frame ones, with some missing. In total the sample includes about 120,000 clones, none of them seen once. This clone has a count of ten or more. The antigen is unknown. The listed genes are named as in mouse. The read terminates 4 residues before the CDR3 end, so the remaining end is supplied by the germline J gene. The sequenced material came from lesional skin. The V call is TRBV13-3, the J call TRBJ2-1, with a possible D match to TRBD1 (5 bases). The source of this sequence is a C3H/HeJ mouse with alopecia areata. Strain MHC haplotype: H2-k. CDR3 region: CASSDASSRDYAEQFF. The covered CDR3 bases are TGTGCCAGCAGTGATGCTTCGTCCAGGGACTATGCT.